Below are 15 T cell receptor beta chains sequenced from a single sample in a study of beta chain features in type 1 diabetes. What was sequenced were expressed TCRB transcripts, since all of the isolated RNA had been reverse transcribed. Repertoires were generated with immunoSEQ multiplex PCR, while TCRdb's copy carries only in-frame clones and drops some. The data show 900,000 or so clones, with 15% to 20% seen just once and 0.02% to 0.03% held by the top ten. The sequenced sample was naive CD4+ T cells from blood. These receptors were obtained from a woman aged 18 to 35 in good health.

This chain uses TRBV11-2 with TRBJ2-1; TRBD2 matches at 12 bases. In germline, CDR1 is SGHAT, CDR2 FQNNGV. This CDR3 is 16 amino acids long. V was pared by 5 bases and J by 8 bases, with 10 bases of the junction left unmatched. This CDR3 is CASSPRLAGVWDEQFF. CDR3 in DNA: TGTGCCAGCAGCCCGAGACTAGCGGGAGTATGGGATGAGCAGTTCTTC.

This clone was counted a few times. The V and J genes are TRBV28 and TRBJ2-1; 9 bases are a match to TRBD2. This CDR3 has 16 amino acids. Germline CDR1 and CDR2: MDHEN and SYDVKM. V was clipped by 5 bases and J by 5 bases; unmatched bases: 10. CDR3 residues: CASSLPGTSLNNEQFF. As DNA, the CDR3 is TGTGCCAGCAGTCTCCCGGGGACTAGCTTGAACAATGAGCAGTTCTTC.

CDR3 sequence reads: CASSDRWETFF. DNA of the CDR3: TGTGCCAGCAGTGACCGCTGGGAAACTTTCTTT. The rearrangement joins TRBV25-1 to TRBJ1-1; no clear D. Per the germline V gene, CDR1 is MGHDK and CDR2 is SYGVNS. This CDR3 has 11 amino acids. Trimming removed 3 bases from V and 12 bases from J, with 11 bases in between.

This chain joins TRBV7-2 and TRBJ2-3; no firm D call. CDR1 and CDR2 (germline): SGHTA, FQGNSA. This CDR3 comprises 11 residues. V was shortened by 7 bases and J by 3 bases, with 5 bases between the two germline ends. The DNA for the CDR3 is TGTGCCAGCACTAAAACAGATACGCAGTATTTT. Protein sequence: CASTKTDTQYF. Full variable domain (missing parts from reference TRBV7-2 and TRBJ2-3): GAGVSQSPSNKVTEKGKDVELRCDPISGHTALYWYRQSLGQGLEFLIYFQGNSAPDKSGLPSDRFSAERTGGSVSTLTIQRTQQEDSAVYLCASTKTDTQYFGPGTRLTVL.

This chain's CDR3 is CASSLIDSATEAFF. For the CDR3, the DNA is TGCGCCAGCAGCTTGATCGACAGCGCCACTGAAGCTTTCTTT. The genes are TRBV5-1 and TRBJ1-1, with D perhaps TRBD1 (5 bases). This CDR3 region has 14 residues. From germline, CDR1 is SGHRS and CDR2 YFSETQ. With 1 base removed from V and 4 bases from J, the gap between germline ends came to 11 bases.

This clone showed up just a few times. This chain joins TRBV5-1 and TRBJ2-1; D is perhaps TRBD2 (6 bases). CDR1 is SGHRS and CDR2 is YFSETQ in the germline V gene. V lost 0 bases and J 5 bases, leaving 12 bases between the germline ends. The CDR3 sequence is 15 residues long. The CDR3 DNA reads TGCGCCAGCAGCTTGGAGAAGAGGGAGGACAATGAGCAGTTCTTC. Protein sequence: CASSLEKREDNEQFF.

The chain recombines TRBV7-2 with TRBJ2-1; TRBD2 matches 8 bases. Germline-derived CDR1 and CDR2 are SGHTA and FQGNSA. CDR3 size: 16 residues. V shed 2 bases and J 6 bases; nucleotides not matched to a gene: 9. The CDR3 DNA is TGTGCCAGCAGCTTATTGGGACTAGTATTTAGCAATGAGCAGTTCTTC. This translates into CASSLLGLVFSNEQFF.

J is TRBJ1-4 and V is TRBV6-1; 7 nucleotides agree with TRBD1. V was clipped by 6 bases and J by 6 bases; unmatched bases: 7. The CDR3 has 14 residues. CDR1 and CDR2 from the germline V gene are MNHNS and SASEGT. CDR3 nucleotide sequence: TGTGCCAGCAGGAGGGACAGAAGCGATGAAAAACTGTTTTTT. This encodes CASRRDRSDEKLFF.

There are a few counts of this clone. V usage is TRBV6-5 and J usage is TRBJ1-2, with D possibly matching TRBD1 (6 bases). The CDR3 has 15 residues. Germline lookup yields CDR1 MNHEY and CDR2 SVGAGI. V lost 6 bases to trimming and J lost 4 bases, with 18 bases between them. CDR3 in amino acids: CASRLQGGAAYGYTF. The DNA of the CDR3 is TGTGCCAGCAGATTACAGGGCGGGGCGGCCTATGGCTACACCTTC.

The chain uses TRBV19 and TRBJ2-7; 11 bases line up with TRBD1. The CDR3 runs 14 residues. Trimming took 5 bases from V and 5 from J; bases not matched to a gene: 5. The V gene's germline CDR1 is LNHDA and CDR2 SQIVND (reference sequence). CDR3 amino acids: CASSARTGGNEQYF. CDR3 DNA sequence: TGTGCCAGTAGTGCCAGGACAGGGGGCAACGAGCAGTACTTC.

This clone was seen a handful of times. The chain recombines TRBV6-5 with TRBJ2-1; D not resolved. The CDR3 sequence is 16 residues long. CDR1 and CDR2 from the germline V gene are MNHEY and SVGAGI. Trimming removed 0 bases from V and 5 bases from J, with 14 bases in between. CDR3 in amino acids: CASSYSSRPFNNEQFF. CDR3 nucleotides: TGTGCCAGCAGTTACTCTTCGCGGCCTTTCAACAATGAGCAGTTCTTC.

The chain uses TRBV18 and TRBJ1-3, with D unclear. In germline, CDR1 is KGHSH, CDR2 LQKENI. V shed 3 bases and J shed 0 bases, with 15 bases lying between them. The CDR3 is 17 amino acids. The CDR3 here is CASSPGLWQSSGNTIYF. The CDR3 nucleotides are TGTGCCAGCTCACCGGGCTTGTGGCAAAGCTCTGGAAACACCATATATTTT.

The rearrangement links TRBV7-8 to TRBJ2-3; 9 bases align to TRBD2. The germline V gene has CDR1 SGHVS and CDR2 FQNEAQ. The CDR3 has 16 residues. J gave up 0 bases and V 4 bases, and 5 bases lay outside the gene matches. Written as DNA, the CDR3 is TGTGCCAGCAGCTGGAATAGCGGGAGCAGCACAGATACGCAGTATTTT. It specifies CASSWNSGSSTDTQYF.

V gene TRBV5-1 combines with J gene TRBJ1-1; a weak D match, TRBD1 (5 bases). The length of the CDR3 is 13 residues. Germline CDR1 is SGHRS and CDR2 is YFSETQ. V was shortened by 4 bases and J by 2 bases, with 9 bases between the two germline ends. CDR3 sequence reads: CASSGAGNTEAFF. In DNA form, the CDR3 reads TGCGCCAGCAGCGGGGCAGGAAACACTGAAGCTTTCTTT.

This clone has a handful of counts. The rearrangement links TRBV7-9 to TRBJ2-3; 8 bases line up with TRBD2. The CDR3 covers 16 residues. J was trimmed by 3 bases and V by 5 bases; bases with no gene match: 10. The germline V gene encodes CDR1 SEHNR and CDR2 FQNEAQ (reference sequence). The DNA for the CDR3 is TGTGCCAGCAGCCCCATAGCGGGAAACAGGACAGATACGCAGTATTTT. This gives the protein CASSPIAGNRTDTQYF. Drawing the rest from reference TRBV7-9 and TRBJ2-3, the complete variable domain is DTGVSQNPRHKITKRGQNVTFRCDPISEHNRLYWYRQTLGQGPEFLTYFQNEAQLEKSRLLSDRFSAERPKGSFSTLEIQRTEQGDSAMYLCASSPIAGNRTDTQYFGPGTRLTVL.